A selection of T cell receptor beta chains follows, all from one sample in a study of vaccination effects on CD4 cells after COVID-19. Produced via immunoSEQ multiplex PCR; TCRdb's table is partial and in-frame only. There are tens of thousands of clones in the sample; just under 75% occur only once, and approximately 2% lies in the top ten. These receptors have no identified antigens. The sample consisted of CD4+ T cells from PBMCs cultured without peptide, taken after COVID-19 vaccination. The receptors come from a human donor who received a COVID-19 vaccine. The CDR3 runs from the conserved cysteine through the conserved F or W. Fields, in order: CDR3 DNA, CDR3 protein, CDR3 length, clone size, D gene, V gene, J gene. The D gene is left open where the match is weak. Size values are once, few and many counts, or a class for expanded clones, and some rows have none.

TGTGCCTGGAGCCTGAACACCGGGGAGCTGTTTTTT	CAWSLNTGELFF	12	-	-	TRBV30	TRBJ2-2
TGCGCCAGCAGCTCGACAGGGGGCGCGGCCGGGGAGCTGTTTTTT	CASSSTGGAAGELFF	15	-	TRBD1	TRBV5-1	TRBJ2-2
TGCGCCAGCAGCTTGGGTCCAGGGCGGTACACTGAAGCTTTCTTT	CASSLGPGRYTEAFF	15	-	-	TRBV5-1	TRBJ1-1
TGTGCCAGCAGCTTAGTTTTAGCGGGGGGCACTAGCACAGATACGCAGTATTTT	CASSLVLAGGTSTDTQYF	18	-	TRBD2	TRBV7-2	TRBJ2-3
TGTGCTAGTGGTCCCTTGGACAGCGTGCGAGGGGCCGGGGAGCTGTTTTTT	CASGPLDSVRGAGELFF	17	-	-	TRBV12-5	TRBJ2-2
TGTGCCAGCAGTGTCTTTCCGGGACAGATTAATTCACCCCTCCACTTT	CASSVFPGQINSPLHF	16	-	TRBD1	TRBV28	TRBJ1-6
TGTGCCAGCTCACCACCCACAACACCAGATACGCAGTATTTT	CASSPPTTPDTQYF	14	-	-	TRBV18	TRBJ2-3
TGTGCCAGCAGGCCTTCTGGGGCCAACGTCCTGACTTTC	CASRPSGANVLTF	13	-	-	TRBV7-2	TRBJ2-6
TGTGCCAGCAGTGGACAGGGTGATTGGACTGAAGCTTTCTTT	CASSGQGDWTEAFF	14	few	TRBD1	TRBV2	TRBJ1-1
TGTGCCAGCAGCCCACATGGACAGGGAAACACCGGGGAGCTGTTTTTT	CASSPHGQGNTGELFF	16	-	TRBD1	TRBV9	TRBJ2-2
TGTGCCAGCAGCTTAACGACGGGACTAGCGGGGGGATCGAACACCGGGGAGCTGTTTTTT	CASSLTTGLAGGSNTGELFF	20	-	TRBD2	TRBV7-3	TRBJ2-2
TGTGCCACCAGTGATTTCCGGGGGGGGGCAGATACGCAGTATTTT	CATSDFRGGADTQYF	15	-	TRBD2	TRBV24-1	TRBJ2-3
TGTGCCAGCAGCTCGCAGGAAAAACTGTTTTTT	CASSSQEKLFF	11	-	-	TRBV7-9	TRBJ1-4
TGTGCCAGCAGTTCTCGGACAGGGGGGAATAATGAGCAGTTCTTC	CASSSRTGGNNEQFF	15	-	TRBD1	TRBV6-6	TRBJ2-1
TGTGCCGGCAAAACCATCGGGAAGGAGACCCAGTACTTC	CAGKTIGKETQYF	13	-	-	TRBV30	TRBJ2-5
TGTGCCAGCAGCTTACAGGGCTTGAACACTGAAGCTTTCTTT	CASSLQGLNTEAFF	14	-	-	TRBV11-3	TRBJ1-1
TGTGCCAGCAGTTTATCTTGGCAGGGGATATACAATGAGCAGTTCTTC	CASSLSWQGIYNEQFF	16	-	-	TRBV27	TRBJ2-1
TGCGCCAGCAGCTTGGCCGTCGGGGGGACGCCTAGCACAGATACGCAGTATTTT	CASSLAVGGTPSTDTQYF	18	-	TRBD2	TRBV5-1	TRBJ2-3
TGTGCCAGCAGCTTGGAACAGGGAGGCTACACCTTC	CASSLEQGGYTF	12	few	-	TRBV5-4	TRBJ1-2
TGTGCCAGCAGTGGCCGGGACAGGTTACACGGGGAGCAGTTCTTC	CASSGRDRLHGEQFF	15	-	TRBD1	TRBV6-2/TRBV6-3	TRBJ2-1
TGTGCCAGCAGTTTCAGATCAGGGGACGGCGGATATGGCTACACCTTC	CASSFRSGDGGYGYTF	16	-	-	TRBV2	TRBJ1-2
TGTGCCAGTAGTATTCGAAACATCGCAGGGGTTACGGGGAGGGTCGAGACCCAGTACTTC	CASSIRNIAGVTGRVETQYF	20	-	-	TRBV19	TRBJ2-5
TGTGCCTGGAGTGCCGGACAGGGGAAGGTTGTGGAGACCCAGTACTTC	CAWSAGQGKVVETQYF	16	-	TRBD1	TRBV30	TRBJ2-5
TGCGCCAGCAGCCTCGGGACAGCCCTCGGGGAGCTGTTTTTT	CASSLGTALGELFF	14	-	TRBD1	TRBV5-1	TRBJ2-2
TGTGCCAGCTCCACTGATCAATCGGGGCCCCAGCATTTT	CASSTDQSGPQHF	13	-	-	TRBV18	TRBJ1-5
TGTGCCAGCAGTGGAAGGACTGGAGGGGTTTTCGATCAGCCCCAGCATTTT	CASSGRTGGVFDQPQHF	17	-	-	TRBV6-1	TRBJ1-5
TGTGCCAGCAGCCAATTCGTAGCCGGGGAGACCCAGTACTTC	CASSQFVAGETQYF	14	-	-	TRBV3-1/TRBV3-2	TRBJ2-5
TGTGCCAGCAGCCCGGGACAGGGGGTTACAGATACGCAGTATTTT	CASSPGQGVTDTQYF	15	-	TRBD1	TRBV2	TRBJ2-3
TGTGCCAGTAGTTCGCTCTCGGGGGGAGATGAAAAACTGTTTTTT	CASSSLSGGDEKLFF	15	-	-	TRBV19	TRBJ1-4
TGTGCCAGCAGCTTCGGGGGGTACGGGGCCAACGTCCTGACTTTC	CASSFGGYGANVLTF	15	-	TRBD2	TRBV5-4	TRBJ2-6
TGTGCCAGCAGCTTATACGTGGAATCTGGCTACACCTTC	CASSLYVESGYTF	13	-	-	TRBV7-2	TRBJ1-2
TGTGCCAGTAGCCTTTTCGGACAGGGGGCTGTTGGCTACACCTTC	CASSLFGQGAVGYTF	15	-	TRBD1	TRBV19	TRBJ1-2
TGTGCCAGCAGCTCCAGGGGAGAACAGCCCCAGCATTTT	CASSSRGEQPQHF	13	-	-	TRBV5-5	TRBJ1-5
TGTGCCAGCAGCGCGCAACAGGGGATAGGAGAAAAACTGTTTTTT	CASSAQQGIGEKLFF	15	-	TRBD1	TRBV11-2	TRBJ1-4
TGTGCCAGCAGTTACTCACAGGGGGGCACAGATACGCAGTATTTT	CASSYSQGGTDTQYF	15	once	TRBD1	TRBV6-5	TRBJ2-3
TGTGCCTGGAGTCCCGGGGGGGATACGCAGTATTTT	CAWSPGGDTQYF	12	-	TRBD2	TRBV30	TRBJ2-3
TGTGCCAGTCCTCTTCGGGTCCGGGAAAAACTGTTTTTT	CASPLRVREKLFF	13	few	-	TRBV21-1	TRBJ1-4
TGTGCCACCAGTGATCCCGCAGGGAAATACACCGGGGAGCTGTTTTTT	CATSDPAGKYTGELFF	16	-	-	TRBV24-1	TRBJ2-2
TGTGCCATTGCGCTGGACCTCTCCCGAGAGACCCAGTACTTC	CAIALDLSRETQYF	14	-	-	TRBV10-3	TRBJ2-5
TGCAGCGTTGCAGGAGCAACTAATGAAAAACTGTTTTTT	CSVAGATNEKLFF	13	-	-	TRBV29-1	TRBJ1-4
TGTGCCAGCGGCGGAGCTGGGAACACTGAAGCTTTCTTT	CASGGAGNTEAFF	13	-	-	TRBV5-4	TRBJ1-1
TGTGCCAGCAGTTTACAGGGAAGGGCAGATACGCAGTATTTT	CASSLQGRADTQYF	14	once	-	TRBV27	TRBJ2-3
TGTGCCATCCGATCGGCGGGGGACCGCACAGATACGCAGTATTTT	CAIRSAGDRTDTQYF	15	-	TRBD2	TRBV10-3	TRBJ2-3
TGTGCCAGCGCCCCGCGGCAATCACGGGGCCGGAACACTGAAGCTTTCTTT	CASAPRQSRGRNTEAFF	17	-	-	TRBV18	TRBJ1-1
TGTGCCAGCAGCAGGCGGGGAAGCTATCAGATGGCGCAGTATTTT	CASSRRGSYQMAQYF	15	-	-	TRBV28	TRBJ2-3
TGTGCCAGCAGTTTAGGTGGACACCACACCGGGGAGCTGTTTTTT	CASSLGGHHTGELFF	15	once	-	TRBV28	TRBJ2-2
TGTGCCAGCAGTGAAGGAGCGAGCTCTGGAAACACCATATATTTT	CASSEGASSGNTIYF	15	-	-	TRBV2	TRBJ1-3
TGTGCCAGCAGTCTGACCGGGACAGGGAGGGAAAAACTGTTTTTT	CASSLTGTGREKLFF	15	-	TRBD1	TRBV28	TRBJ1-4
TGCGCCAGCAGCTTGACAGGGACAGAAAGTTATGGCTACACCTTC	CASSLTGTESYGYTF	15	-	TRBD1	TRBV5-1	TRBJ1-2
TGTGCCAGCAGCGTAGAATGGGACAGTGCCCCACGCAATCAGCCCCAGCATTTT	CASSVEWDSAPRNQPQHF	18	few	TRBD1	TRBV9	TRBJ1-5
TGTGCCATCAGTGCCTTATCTGGAAACACCATATATTTT	CAISALSGNTIYF	13	few	-	TRBV10-3	TRBJ1-3